This T cell receptor (beta chain) originates from a study of CD8+ T cells in alopecia areata. The V end lost 3 bases, the J end lost 4 bases, and 10 bases lay between the germline ends. The length of the CDR3 is 13 residues. Germline V gene lookup returns CDR1 LGHNA and CDR2 YSLEER. With regard to this clone: Its specificity is not known.

Extracted from the samples, RNA was reverse transcribed into cDNA to serve as the sequencing template. Some clones are missing from TCRdb's copy, which holds only in-frame ones; the method was immunoSEQ multiplex PCR. The data show 200,000 or so clones, 58% seen once. Study observations and caveats: Clonality in the scalp and expanded CD8+ clones ranked among the top 100 were significantly decreased by tofacitinib.

Sample treatment: oral pan-JAK inhibitor, 5-10 mg twice daily. The sequencing here drew on CD4+ T cells sorted from blood, taken at week 24, from a patient treated with tofacitinib. The sequence derives from a human donor with alopecia areata. The V and J genes are TRBV4-3 and TRBJ2-7, with a weak D call TRBD1 (6 bases). The CDR3 nucleotides are TGCGCCAGCAGCCAGAACAGGGATTACGAGCAGTACTTC. Residues: CASSQNRDYEQYF.